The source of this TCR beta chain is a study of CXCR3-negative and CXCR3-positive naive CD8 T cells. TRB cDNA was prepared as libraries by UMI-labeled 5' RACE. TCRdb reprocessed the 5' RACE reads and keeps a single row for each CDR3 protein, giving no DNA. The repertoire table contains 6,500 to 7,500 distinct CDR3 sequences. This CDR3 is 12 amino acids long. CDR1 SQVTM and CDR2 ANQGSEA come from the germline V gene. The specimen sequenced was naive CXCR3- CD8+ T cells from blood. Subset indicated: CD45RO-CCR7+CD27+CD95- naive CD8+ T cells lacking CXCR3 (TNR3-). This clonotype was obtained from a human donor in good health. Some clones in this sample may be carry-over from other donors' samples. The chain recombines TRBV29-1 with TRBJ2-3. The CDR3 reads CSVDSGTDTQYF.